These T cell receptor beta chains were read from a single sample in a study of shared clonotypes between healthy human individuals. The table came from immunoSEQ multiplex PCR; TCRdb's copy has only in-frame clones and leaves some out. Seen here are 2 million to 3 million clones, 90% to 95% observed once, and the top ten hold more than 0.35%. Sample: naive CD4+ T cells from PBMCs. The receptor set was obtained from a man between 18 and 29 years old in good health. Some clones in this sample may be carry-over from other donors' samples. Both conserved end residues are part of each CDR3. The D gene is left open where the match is weak. Clone size, where shown, is once, few, many, or a class for clones that have expanded.

d_gene: NA; v_gene: TRBV7-2; abundance: NA; j_gene: TRBJ1-3; CDR3nt: TGTGCCAGCAGCCAAAGAAGTCACGGAGACTCTGGAAACACCATATATTTT; CDR3aa: CASSQRSHGDSGNTIYF
d_gene: TRBD1; v_gene: TRBV12-5; abundance: once; j_gene: TRBJ1-1; CDR3nt: TGTGCTAGTGGAGTAGTAACAGGGGATTTTAACACTGAAGCTTTCTTT; CDR3aa: CASGVVTGDFNTEAFF
d_gene: NA; v_gene: TRBV12-5; abundance: NA; j_gene: TRBJ1-1; CDR3nt: TGTGCTAGTGGTTTGGCGGAGAACACTGAAGCTTTCTTT; CDR3aa: CASGLAENTEAFF
d_gene: NA; v_gene: TRBV28; abundance: NA; j_gene: TRBJ1-4; CDR3nt: TGTGCCAGCAGTCGCCCCCAAGCAACTAATGAAAAACTGTTTTTT; CDR3aa: CASSRPQATNEKLFF
d_gene: TRBD1; v_gene: TRBV5-1; abundance: NA; j_gene: TRBJ1-2; CDR3nt: TGCGCCAGCAGCTCCCGAATGACAGGGGGAGATGGCTACACCTTC; CDR3aa: CASSSRMTGGDGYTF
d_gene: TRBD1; v_gene: TRBV28; abundance: NA; j_gene: TRBJ1-1; CDR3nt: TGTGCCAGCACCCCCCCCACAGGGGGGGACACTGAAGCTTTCTTT; CDR3aa: CASTPPTGGDTEAFF
d_gene: TRBD1; v_gene: TRBV2; abundance: NA; j_gene: TRBJ2-7; CDR3nt: TGTGCCACCACCTCTCCCACGACAGGGTCCTACGAGCAGTACTTC; CDR3aa: CATTSPTTGSYEQYF
d_gene: NA; v_gene: TRBV5-1; abundance: NA; j_gene: TRBJ2-1; CDR3nt: TGCGCCAGCGGCCGGGAGAGGTCCTCCTACAATGAGCAGTTCTTC; CDR3aa: CASGRERSSYNEQFF
d_gene: NA; v_gene: TRBV6-1; abundance: NA; j_gene: TRBJ2-1; CDR3nt: TGTGCCAGCACTGGAAGGAATGAGCAGTTCTTC; CDR3aa: CASTGRNEQFF
d_gene: NA; v_gene: TRBV28; abundance: NA; j_gene: TRBJ2-7; CDR3nt: TGTGCCAGCTTCAGATGGGGCCTACCTGACGAGCAGTACTTC; CDR3aa: CASFRWGLPDEQYF
d_gene: NA; v_gene: TRBV6-5; abundance: NA; j_gene: TRBJ2-5; CDR3nt: TGTGCCAGCTGGAACCCGCGTGAGACCCAGTACTTC; CDR3aa: CASWNPRETQYF
d_gene: TRBD1; v_gene: TRBV5-1; abundance: NA; j_gene: TRBJ1-1; CDR3nt: TGCGCCAGCAGCTTCCAACAGGGGTCCACTGAAGCTTTCTTT; CDR3aa: CASSFQQGSTEAFF
d_gene: NA; v_gene: TRBV5-8; abundance: NA; j_gene: TRBJ2-4; CDR3nt: TGTGCCAGCAGCTTGCCCGGACGGAAACTAGCCAAAAACATTCAGTACTTC; CDR3aa: CASSLPGRKLAKNIQYF
d_gene: NA; v_gene: TRBV14; abundance: NA; j_gene: TRBJ2-3; CDR3nt: TGTGCCAGCAGCCTACAGGGTACAGATACGCAGTATTTT; CDR3aa: CASSLQGTDTQYF
d_gene: NA; v_gene: TRBV27; abundance: NA; j_gene: TRBJ2-2; CDR3nt: TGTGCCAGCAGTTTATTGACGTCCGGGGAGCTGTTTTTT; CDR3aa: CASSLLTSGELFF
d_gene: NA; v_gene: TRBV5-1; abundance: few; j_gene: TRBJ2-1; CDR3nt: TGCGCCAGCAGCTTGGGACAGAGCTACAATGAGCAGTTCTTC; CDR3aa: CASSLGQSYNEQFF
d_gene: NA; v_gene: TRBV6-5; abundance: once; j_gene: TRBJ2-3; CDR3nt: TGTGCCAGCAGTCTGCTAGATACGCAGTATTTT; CDR3aa: CASSLLDTQYF
d_gene: NA; v_gene: TRBV7-3; abundance: NA; j_gene: TRBJ2-6; CDR3nt: TGTGCCAGCAGCTTAAATCGGGCAGGGCCCCTCTCTGGGGCCAACGTCCTGACTTTC; CDR3aa: CASSLNRAGPLSGANVLTF
d_gene: NA; v_gene: TRBV19; abundance: NA; j_gene: TRBJ2-1; CDR3nt: TGTGCCAGTAGTTTTCGCGGCCACTACAATGAGCAGTTCTTC; CDR3aa: CASSFRGHYNEQFF
d_gene: NA; v_gene: TRBV18; abundance: once; j_gene: TRBJ1-1; CDR3nt: TGTGCCAGCTCACCACAGGGGGGGAACACTGAAGCTTTCTTT; CDR3aa: CASSPQGGNTEAFF
d_gene: TRBD1; v_gene: TRBV27; abundance: NA; j_gene: TRBJ2-7; CDR3nt: TGTGCCAGCCGAGGGCCCATTTACGGGACAGCCTATTCCTACGAGCAGTACTTC; CDR3aa: CASRGPIYGTAYSYEQYF
d_gene: TRBD2; v_gene: TRBV4-3; abundance: once; j_gene: TRBJ2-3; CDR3nt: TGCGCCAGCAGCCAAGATACAGCGGGACTCAAAGATACGCAGTATTTT; CDR3aa: CASSQDTAGLKDTQYF
d_gene: TRBD2; v_gene: TRBV27; abundance: NA; j_gene: TRBJ2-1; CDR3nt: TGTGCCAGCAGTTCAACTAGCGGGAATAGTTTTGAGCAGTTCTTC; CDR3aa: CASSSTSGNSFEQFF
d_gene: NA; v_gene: TRBV7-7; abundance: NA; j_gene: TRBJ1-3; CDR3nt: TGTGCCAGCAGCTTAGACAGCAACTCTGGAAACACCATATATTTT; CDR3aa: CASSLDSNSGNTIYF
d_gene: NA; v_gene: TRBV28; abundance: NA; j_gene: TRBJ1-2; CDR3nt: TGTGCCAGCAGTCCAGGCCCATCTTGGATTCGTGGCTACACCTTC; CDR3aa: CASSPGPSWIRGYTF
d_gene: NA; v_gene: TRBV11-2; abundance: NA; j_gene: TRBJ1-2; CDR3nt: TGTGCCAGCAGGGCCGGGGATGCCGCCCTCCACTATGGCTACACCTTC; CDR3aa: CASRAGDAALHYGYTF
d_gene: TRBD2; v_gene: TRBV19; abundance: NA; j_gene: TRBJ2-1; CDR3nt: TGTGCCACGGGACTAGCGGGAGGGTACAATGAGCAGTTCTTC; CDR3aa: CATGLAGGYNEQFF
d_gene: TRBD1; v_gene: TRBV28; abundance: few; j_gene: TRBJ1-2; CDR3nt: TGTGCCAGCAGTTTTGGGGACAGGGAAGGCACCTATGGCTACACCTTC; CDR3aa: CASSFGDREGTYGYTF
d_gene: NA; v_gene: TRBV2; abundance: NA; j_gene: TRBJ2-7; CDR3nt: TGTGCCAGCGGGGTCTTGCAGGGTTCGGGGGAGCAGTACTTC; CDR3aa: CASGVLQGSGEQYF
d_gene: NA; v_gene: TRBV4-2; abundance: NA; j_gene: TRBJ1-2; CDR3nt: TGTGCCAGCAGCGCCGAGGTGGGGGATATTGACTATGGCTACACCTTC; CDR3aa: CASSAEVGDIDYGYTF
d_gene: NA; v_gene: TRBV6-6; abundance: few; j_gene: TRBJ1-2; CDR3nt: TGTGCCAGCAGTTCCTCAGGTTATTATGGCTACACCTTC; CDR3aa: CASSSSGYYGYTF